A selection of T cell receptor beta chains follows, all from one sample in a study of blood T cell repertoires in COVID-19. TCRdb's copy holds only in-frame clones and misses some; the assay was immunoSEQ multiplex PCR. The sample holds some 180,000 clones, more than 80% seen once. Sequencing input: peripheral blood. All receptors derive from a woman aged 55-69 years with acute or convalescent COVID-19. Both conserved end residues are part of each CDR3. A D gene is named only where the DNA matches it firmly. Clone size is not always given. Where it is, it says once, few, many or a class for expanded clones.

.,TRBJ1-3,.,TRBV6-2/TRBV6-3,TGTGCCAGCAGTTACTCTTATGCGTTTACCTCTGGAAACACCATATATTTT,CASSYSYAFTSGNTIYF
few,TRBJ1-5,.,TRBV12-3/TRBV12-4,TGTGCCAGCAGTTTAAAATTCACTGAGCCCCAGCATTTT,CASSLKFTEPQHF
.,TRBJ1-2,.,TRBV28,TGTGCCAGCAGTTCCCCTACGGGGGTGGCCTATGGCTACACCTTC,CASSSPTGVAYGYTF
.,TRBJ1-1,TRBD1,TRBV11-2,TGTGCCAGCAGCCCCCTCGACAGGGGGCGGTGGACTGAAGCTTTCTTT,CASSPLDRGRWTEAFF
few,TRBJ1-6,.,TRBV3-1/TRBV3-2,TGTGCCAGCAGCCAAGACTATCGGACAAGAAATTCACCCCTCCACTTT,CASSQDYRTRNSPLHF
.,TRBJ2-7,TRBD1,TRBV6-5,TGTGCCAGCAGGGGACAGGGACACGAGCAGTACTTC,CASRGQGHEQYF
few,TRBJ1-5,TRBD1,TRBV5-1,TGCGCCAGCAGCCCTGGACAGGTGTCGGGTGGATTTGAGCCCCAGCATTTT,CASSPGQVSGGFEPQHF
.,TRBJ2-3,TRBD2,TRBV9,TGTGCCAGCAGTGCTAGCGGGAGTGGCCACACAGATACGCAGTATTTT,CASSASGSGHTDTQYF
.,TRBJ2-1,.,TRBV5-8,TGTGCCAGCGCTAGGGTTCAGGGGTATGAGCAGTTCTTC,CASARVQGYEQFF
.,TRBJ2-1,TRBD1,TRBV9,TGTGCCAGCAGCTGTGACAGGGGTGTGATGTGCAATGAGCAGTTCTTC,CASSCDRGVMCNEQFF
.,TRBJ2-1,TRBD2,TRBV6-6,TGTGCCAGCAGTTTTAGCGGGCTGCTGAATGAGCAGTTCTTC,CASSFSGLLNEQFF
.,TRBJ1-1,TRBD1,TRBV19,TGTGCCAGTAGGACTCCCGGGACAGGGGTGGAAGCTTTCTTT,CASRTPGTGVEAFF
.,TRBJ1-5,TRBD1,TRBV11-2,TGTGCCAGCATCCAACAGGGGCAGGGCCAGCCCCAGCATTTT,CASIQQGQGQPQHF
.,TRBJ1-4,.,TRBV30,TGTGCCTGGACCCTCGGCGGGAGAGAAAAACTGTTTTTT,CAWTLGGREKLFF
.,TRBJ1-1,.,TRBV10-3,TGTGCCATCAGTGAGTCCTTTTCAGGGCGCACTGAAGCTTTCTTT,CAISESFSGRTEAFF
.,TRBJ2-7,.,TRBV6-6,TGTGCCAGCAGTGGAGGGACCCCCTACGAGCAGTACTTC,CASSGGTPYEQYF
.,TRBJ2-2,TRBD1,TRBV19,TGTGCCAGTACCCGCACAGGGGGCGCAGCCGGGGAGCTGTTTTTT,CASTRTGGAAGELFF
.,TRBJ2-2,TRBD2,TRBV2,TGTGCCAGCCAACTAGCGGGAGAATGGTCCGGGGAGCTGTTTTTT,CASQLAGEWSGELFF
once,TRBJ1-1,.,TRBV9,TGTGCCAGCAGCCCTAGCCCCAGGTTAGGCACTGAAGCTTTCTTT,CASSPSPRLGTEAFF
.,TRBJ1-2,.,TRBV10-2,TGCGCCAGCAGTGAGAGCAGACAGTCCTATGGCTACACCTTC,CASSESRQSYGYTF
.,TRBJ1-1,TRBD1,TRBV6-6,TGTGCCAGCGTTAAAGAAGGGGGCAAAGCTGAAGCTTTCTTT,CASVKEGGKAEAFF
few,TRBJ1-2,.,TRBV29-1,TGCAGCGTTGAACGGGACTATGGCTACACCTTC,CSVERDYGYTF
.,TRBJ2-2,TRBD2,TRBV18,TGTGCCAGCTCACCAGCGCTAGCGGGAGGTAGCCCCGGGGAGCTGTTTTTT,CASSPALAGGSPGELFF
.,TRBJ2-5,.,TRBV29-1,TGCAGCGTTGAAGACGGAGCGGGGACCCAGTACTTC,CSVEDGAGTQYF
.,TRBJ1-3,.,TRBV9,TGTGCCAGCAGCGCGCGGACTGTGGGAAACACCATATATTTT,CASSARTVGNTIYF
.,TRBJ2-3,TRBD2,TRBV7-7,TGTGCTAGCAGCCCGAGAGCTAGCGGGGGGGATACGCAGTATTTT,CASSPRASGGDTQYF
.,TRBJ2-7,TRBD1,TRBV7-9,TGTGCCAGCAGCTCCGTGGGACAGACCTCTTTCTACGAGCAGTACTTC,CASSSVGQTSFYEQYF
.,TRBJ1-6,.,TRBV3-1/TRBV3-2,TGTGCCAGCAGCCAAGGGGGCGGATCACCCCTCCACTTT,CASSQGGGSPLHF
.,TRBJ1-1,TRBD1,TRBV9,TGTGCCAGCAGCGGAGGGACAGGAGCTTTTGAAGCTTTCTTT,CASSGGTGAFEAFF
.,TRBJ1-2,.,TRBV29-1,TGCAGCGTTGAAGAAAGGGTCGCCAGGGGCAACTTCTATGGCTACACCTTC,CSVEERVARGNFYGYTF
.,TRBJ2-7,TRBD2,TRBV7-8,TGTGCCAGCAGCTCTCGAAGACTAGCAGCGTACGAGCAGTACTTC,CASSSRRLAAYEQYF
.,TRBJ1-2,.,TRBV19,TGTGCCAGTAGTATGGTCCTCGGAGGGTATGGCTACACCTTC,CASSMVLGGYGYTF
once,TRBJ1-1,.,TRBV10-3,TGTGCCGCTACCTCCCGGGGGGTACTTCTAGAAGCTTTCTTT,CAATSRGVLLEAFF
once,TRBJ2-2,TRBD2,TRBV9,TGTGCCAGCAGCGAGGGACTAGCGGGTACCGGGGAGCTGTTTTTT,CASSEGLAGTGELFF
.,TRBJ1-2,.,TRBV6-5,TGTGCCAGCAGTTACCGGGCGGGGGACTATGGCTACACCTTC,CASSYRAGDYGYTF
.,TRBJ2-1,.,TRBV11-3,TGTGCCAGCAGCTCGACCCTCTCTGGAGGGTACAATGAGCAGTTCTTC,CASSSTLSGGYNEQFF
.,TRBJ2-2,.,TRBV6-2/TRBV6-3,TGTGCCAGCAGTTCAGTCACCGGGGAGCTGTTTTTT,CASSSVTGELFF
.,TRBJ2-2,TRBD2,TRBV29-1,TGCAGCGTTGAACGGCGGGAGAGTCACACCGGGGAGCTGTTTTTT,CSVERRESHTGELFF
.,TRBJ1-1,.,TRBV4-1,TGCGCCAGCAGCCAGACCAGGGACATGAACACTGAAGCTTTCTTT,CASSQTRDMNTEAFF
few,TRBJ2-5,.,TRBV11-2,TGTGCCAGCAGCGCAGGGTACCGGGAGACCCAGTACTTC,CASSAGYRETQYF
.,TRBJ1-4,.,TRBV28,TGTGCCAGCAGTTACCCCGGCCGTCCAAGGAGTGAAAAACTGTTTTTT,CASSYPGRPRSEKLFF
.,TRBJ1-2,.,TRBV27,TGTGCCAGCAGTTTGAACAGTGGCAATGGCTACACCTTC,CASSLNSGNGYTF
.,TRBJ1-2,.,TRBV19,TGTGCCAGTAGTATATCAGGGAGGGCGACCGGCTACACCTTC,CASSISGRATGYTF
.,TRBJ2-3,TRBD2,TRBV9,TGTGCCAGCAGCGTAGGTCTAGCGGCAGATACGCAGTATTTT,CASSVGLAADTQYF
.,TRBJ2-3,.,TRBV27,TGTGCCAGCAGTTTACAGGGGAAGAGCGCAGATACGCAGTATTTT,CASSLQGKSADTQYF
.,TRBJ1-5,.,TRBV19,TGTGCCAGTAGTATTACCAGGGGACGTCAATTCAATCAGCCCCAGCATTTT,CASSITRGRQFNQPQHF
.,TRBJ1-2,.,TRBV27,TGTGCCAGCAGTTTAACAGGGACCTATGGCTACACCTTC,CASSLTGTYGYTF
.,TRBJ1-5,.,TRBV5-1,TGCGCCAGCAGCCTCGGACAGAATAGCAATCAGCCCCAGCATTTT,CASSLGQNSNQPQHF
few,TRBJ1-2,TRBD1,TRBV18,TGTGCCAGCTCACCGATACCGGGACAGAACTATGGCTACACCTTC,CASSPIPGQNYGYTF
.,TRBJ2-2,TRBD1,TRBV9,TGTGCCAGCAGCGTAGGGGGACAGGGGGCCGAGCTGTTTTTT,CASSVGGQGAELFF
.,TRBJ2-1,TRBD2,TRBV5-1,TGCGCCAGCAGCAAAGCGGGAGGGCCTATGAATGAGCAGTTCTTC,CASSKAGGPMNEQFF
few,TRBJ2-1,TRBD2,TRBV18,TGTGCCAGCTCACGCAGACTAGCGGGAGAATACAATGAGCAGTTCTTC,CASSRRLAGEYNEQFF